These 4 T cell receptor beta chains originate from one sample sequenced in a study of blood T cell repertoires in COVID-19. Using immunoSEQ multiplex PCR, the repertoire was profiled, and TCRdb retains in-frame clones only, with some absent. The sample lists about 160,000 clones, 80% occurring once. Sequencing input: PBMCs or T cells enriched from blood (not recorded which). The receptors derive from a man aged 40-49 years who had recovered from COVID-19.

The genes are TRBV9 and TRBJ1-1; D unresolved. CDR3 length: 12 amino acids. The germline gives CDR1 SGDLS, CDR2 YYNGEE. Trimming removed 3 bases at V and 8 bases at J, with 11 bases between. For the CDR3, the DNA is TGTGCCAGCAGCGACCCGCGGGCAGAAGCTTTCTTT. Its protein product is CASSDPRAEAFF. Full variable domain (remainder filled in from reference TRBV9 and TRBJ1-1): DSGVTQTPKHLITATGQRVTLRCSPRSGDLSVYWYQQSLDQGLQFLIQYYNGEERAKGNILERFSAQQFPDLHSELNLSSLELGDSALYFCASSDPRAEAFFGQGTRLTVV.

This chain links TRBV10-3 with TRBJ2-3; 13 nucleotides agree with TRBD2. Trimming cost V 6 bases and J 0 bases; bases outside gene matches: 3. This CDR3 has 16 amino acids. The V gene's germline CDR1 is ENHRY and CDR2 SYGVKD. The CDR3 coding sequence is TGTGCCATCAGGGGACTAGCGGGATCTAGCACAGATACGCAGTATTTT. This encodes CAIRGLAGSSTDTQYF.

CDR3 nucleotide sequence: TGTGCCAGCAGCCACGGGGAAGTGCAGTTCTTC. Translating it yields CASSHGEVQFF. The genes are TRBV3-1 (or the pseudogene TRBV3-2) and TRBJ2-1; D is perhaps TRBD2 (5 bases). From germline, CDR1 is LGHDT and CDR2 YNNKEL (reference sequence). Trimming shortened V by 3 bases and J by 12 bases, and 9 bases separated the two germline ends. CDR3 length: 11 residues.

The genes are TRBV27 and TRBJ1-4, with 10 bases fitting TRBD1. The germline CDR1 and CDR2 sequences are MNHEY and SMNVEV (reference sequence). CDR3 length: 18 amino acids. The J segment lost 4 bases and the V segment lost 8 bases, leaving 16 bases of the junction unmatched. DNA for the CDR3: TGTGCCAGCGGGGCCACCGGGACAGGGGTCCCCCTTAATGAAAAACTGTTTTTT. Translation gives CASGATGTGVPLNEKLFF.